The clone carrying this T cell receptor (beta chain) was recorded once. Its antigen remains unknown. TCR beta cDNA was reverse-transcribed from 500 to 550 ng of total RNA. The reaction used a constant-region primer and ProtoScript II reverse transcriptase. Slightly modified ARM-PCR served as the procedure for the TCR beta libraries. These libraries came from three rounds of nested multiplex PCR. TCRdb reanalysed the multiplex PCR reads using MiXCR and keeps one entry per CDR3 protein. The table lists over 95,000 distinct CDR3 sequences, around two thirds of them singletons. This record belongs to a study of tumor-infiltrating lymphocytes in primary liver carcinoma. Study details: Between 4.2 and 10 cm across, the tumors were all of stage T1-T3 N0M0. Samples yielded about 3.5 to 7.5 million productive TCRbeta reads, similar across tissue types. Whole-study findings and limits: Roughly 7.5-24% of top clones, and no more, occurred in all five tumor regions.

Co-extracted RNA and DNA came from around 20-30 mg of unsorted bulk tissue. The origin of this receptor is a woman aged 60-70 years with primary liver carcinoma and hepatitis B virus infection. Material: liver tumor tissue from sampling region 5. Subset here: tumor region T5, tumor centre.

CDR3 residues: CASMETSGSRRNEQFF. CDR3 DNA sequence: TGTGCCAGTATGGAGACTAGCGGGAGCCGTAGGAATGAGCAGTTCTTC. V and J are TRBV6-5 and TRBJ2-1; TRBD2 matches 12 bases. The CDR3 loop spans 16 amino acids. The ends lost 9 bases at V and 7 bases at J; junction bases unmatched: 13. CDR1 is MNHEY, CDR2 SVGAGI, per germline.